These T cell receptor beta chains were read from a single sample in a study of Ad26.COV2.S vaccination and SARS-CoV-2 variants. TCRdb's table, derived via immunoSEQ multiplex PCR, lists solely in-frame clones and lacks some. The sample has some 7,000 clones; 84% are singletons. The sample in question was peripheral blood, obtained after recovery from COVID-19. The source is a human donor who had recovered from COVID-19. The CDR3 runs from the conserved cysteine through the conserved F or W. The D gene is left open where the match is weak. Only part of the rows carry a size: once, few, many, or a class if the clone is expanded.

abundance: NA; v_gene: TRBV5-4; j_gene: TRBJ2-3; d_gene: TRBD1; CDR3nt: TGTGCCAGCAGCTTGGCCGGCGTACAGGGGAAGGGCACAGATACGCAGTATTTT; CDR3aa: CASSLAGVQGKGTDTQYF
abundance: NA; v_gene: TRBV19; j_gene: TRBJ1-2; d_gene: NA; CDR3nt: TGTGCCAGTACCCCGACAGGATCCTATGGCTACACCTTC; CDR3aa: CASTPTGSYGYTF
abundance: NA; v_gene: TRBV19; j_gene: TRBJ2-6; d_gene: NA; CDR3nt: TGTGCCAGTAGTGCGAAGATCTCTGGGGCCAACGTCCTGACTTTC; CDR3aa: CASSAKISGANVLTF
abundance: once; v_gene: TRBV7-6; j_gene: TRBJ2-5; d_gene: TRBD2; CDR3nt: TGTGCCAGCAGCTCTTCTCAGCGGGAGGGAGAGACCCAGTACTTC; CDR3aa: CASSSSQREGETQYF
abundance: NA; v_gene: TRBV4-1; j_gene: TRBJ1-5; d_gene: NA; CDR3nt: TGCGCCAGCAGCCAGGAGCGGGACACCAGTCATGTTCAGCCCCAGCATTTT; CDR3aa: CASSQERDTSHVQPQHF
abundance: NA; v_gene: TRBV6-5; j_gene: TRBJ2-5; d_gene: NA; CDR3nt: TGTGCCAGCAATCGTACAGGGAATAAAGAGACCCAGTACTTC; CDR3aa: CASNRTGNKETQYF
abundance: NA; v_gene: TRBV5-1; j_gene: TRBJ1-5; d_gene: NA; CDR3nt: TGCGCCAGCAGCTTGCTCTTGGATCAGCCCCAGCATTTT; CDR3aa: CASSLLLDQPQHF
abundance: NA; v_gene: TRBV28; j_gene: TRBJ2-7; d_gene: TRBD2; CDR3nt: TGTGCCAGCAGTGGGACTAGCGCGACCTCCTACGAGCAGTACTTC; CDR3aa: CASSGTSATSYEQYF
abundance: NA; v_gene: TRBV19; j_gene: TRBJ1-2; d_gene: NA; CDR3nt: TGTGCCAGTAGTATAACTCGGGGAGACTATGGCTACACCTTC; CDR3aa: CASSITRGDYGYTF
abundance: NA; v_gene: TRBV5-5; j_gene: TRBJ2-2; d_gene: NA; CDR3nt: TGTGCCAGCAGCCCCGGGGAGTACACCGGGGAGCTGTTTTTT; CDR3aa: CASSPGEYTGELFF
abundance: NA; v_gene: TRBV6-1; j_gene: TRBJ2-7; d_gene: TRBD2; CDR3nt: TGTGCCAGCAGTGTAACCGGGACTAGCGGGAGCTTTTTCGCCTACGAGCAGTACTTC; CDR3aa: CASSVTGTSGSFFAYEQYF
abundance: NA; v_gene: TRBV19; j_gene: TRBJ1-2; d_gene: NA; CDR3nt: TGTGCCAGTAGCCTCCGGGAACACTATGGCTACACCTTC; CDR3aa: CASSLREHYGYTF
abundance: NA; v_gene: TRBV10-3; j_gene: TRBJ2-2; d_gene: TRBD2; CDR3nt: TGTGCCATCAGCAGACTAGCTCCCGGGGAGCTGTTTTTT; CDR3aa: CAISRLAPGELFF
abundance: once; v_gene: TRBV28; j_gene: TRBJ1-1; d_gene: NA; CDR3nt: TGTGCCAGCAGTCCGAGGGTAAAAGTTACTGAAGCTTTCTTT; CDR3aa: CASSPRVKVTEAFF
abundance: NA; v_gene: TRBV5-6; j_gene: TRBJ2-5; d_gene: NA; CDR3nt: TGTGCCAGCAGCCGCCCTTCGGGGGAGACCCAGTACTTC; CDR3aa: CASSRPSGETQYF
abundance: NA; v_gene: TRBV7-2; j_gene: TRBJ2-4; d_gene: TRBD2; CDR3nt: TGTGCCAGCAGCTCCGGACTGAGCGGGGGTACAAACATTCAGTACTTC; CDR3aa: CASSSGLSGGTNIQYF